The clone carrying this T cell receptor beta chain was counted between two and nine times. Its antigen remains unknown. There were TCR beta CDR3 regions amplified from RNA transcripts. HTBI primers were employed in a first-round RT-PCR of the TCR CDR3. TCRdb passed the multiplex PCR reads through MiXCR, listing each CDR3 protein once. The sample includes about 840,000 distinct CDR3 sequences, approximately 40% of them seen just once. The germline V gene has CDR1 DFQATT and CDR2 SNEGSKA (reference sequence). The CDR3 is made up of 16 amino acids. V gave up 4 bases and J gave up 2 bases; unmatched junction bases: 14. These data belong to a study of T cells in Graves' hyperthyroidism and ophthalmopathy. Study outcomes and limitations: Expanded thyroid clonotypes (above 0.001) were mostly also found in blood.

This clonotype was sampled from a man between 18 and 35 years old with Graves' hyperthyroidism. Input material: blood. The chain uses TRBV20-1 and TRBJ2-7; 7 positions agree with TRBD1. CDR3 protein: CSAKTGGTASTYEQYF. The CDR3 DNA sequence: TGCAGTGCTAAGACGGGTGGGACAGCTTCAACCTACGAGCAGTACTTC.